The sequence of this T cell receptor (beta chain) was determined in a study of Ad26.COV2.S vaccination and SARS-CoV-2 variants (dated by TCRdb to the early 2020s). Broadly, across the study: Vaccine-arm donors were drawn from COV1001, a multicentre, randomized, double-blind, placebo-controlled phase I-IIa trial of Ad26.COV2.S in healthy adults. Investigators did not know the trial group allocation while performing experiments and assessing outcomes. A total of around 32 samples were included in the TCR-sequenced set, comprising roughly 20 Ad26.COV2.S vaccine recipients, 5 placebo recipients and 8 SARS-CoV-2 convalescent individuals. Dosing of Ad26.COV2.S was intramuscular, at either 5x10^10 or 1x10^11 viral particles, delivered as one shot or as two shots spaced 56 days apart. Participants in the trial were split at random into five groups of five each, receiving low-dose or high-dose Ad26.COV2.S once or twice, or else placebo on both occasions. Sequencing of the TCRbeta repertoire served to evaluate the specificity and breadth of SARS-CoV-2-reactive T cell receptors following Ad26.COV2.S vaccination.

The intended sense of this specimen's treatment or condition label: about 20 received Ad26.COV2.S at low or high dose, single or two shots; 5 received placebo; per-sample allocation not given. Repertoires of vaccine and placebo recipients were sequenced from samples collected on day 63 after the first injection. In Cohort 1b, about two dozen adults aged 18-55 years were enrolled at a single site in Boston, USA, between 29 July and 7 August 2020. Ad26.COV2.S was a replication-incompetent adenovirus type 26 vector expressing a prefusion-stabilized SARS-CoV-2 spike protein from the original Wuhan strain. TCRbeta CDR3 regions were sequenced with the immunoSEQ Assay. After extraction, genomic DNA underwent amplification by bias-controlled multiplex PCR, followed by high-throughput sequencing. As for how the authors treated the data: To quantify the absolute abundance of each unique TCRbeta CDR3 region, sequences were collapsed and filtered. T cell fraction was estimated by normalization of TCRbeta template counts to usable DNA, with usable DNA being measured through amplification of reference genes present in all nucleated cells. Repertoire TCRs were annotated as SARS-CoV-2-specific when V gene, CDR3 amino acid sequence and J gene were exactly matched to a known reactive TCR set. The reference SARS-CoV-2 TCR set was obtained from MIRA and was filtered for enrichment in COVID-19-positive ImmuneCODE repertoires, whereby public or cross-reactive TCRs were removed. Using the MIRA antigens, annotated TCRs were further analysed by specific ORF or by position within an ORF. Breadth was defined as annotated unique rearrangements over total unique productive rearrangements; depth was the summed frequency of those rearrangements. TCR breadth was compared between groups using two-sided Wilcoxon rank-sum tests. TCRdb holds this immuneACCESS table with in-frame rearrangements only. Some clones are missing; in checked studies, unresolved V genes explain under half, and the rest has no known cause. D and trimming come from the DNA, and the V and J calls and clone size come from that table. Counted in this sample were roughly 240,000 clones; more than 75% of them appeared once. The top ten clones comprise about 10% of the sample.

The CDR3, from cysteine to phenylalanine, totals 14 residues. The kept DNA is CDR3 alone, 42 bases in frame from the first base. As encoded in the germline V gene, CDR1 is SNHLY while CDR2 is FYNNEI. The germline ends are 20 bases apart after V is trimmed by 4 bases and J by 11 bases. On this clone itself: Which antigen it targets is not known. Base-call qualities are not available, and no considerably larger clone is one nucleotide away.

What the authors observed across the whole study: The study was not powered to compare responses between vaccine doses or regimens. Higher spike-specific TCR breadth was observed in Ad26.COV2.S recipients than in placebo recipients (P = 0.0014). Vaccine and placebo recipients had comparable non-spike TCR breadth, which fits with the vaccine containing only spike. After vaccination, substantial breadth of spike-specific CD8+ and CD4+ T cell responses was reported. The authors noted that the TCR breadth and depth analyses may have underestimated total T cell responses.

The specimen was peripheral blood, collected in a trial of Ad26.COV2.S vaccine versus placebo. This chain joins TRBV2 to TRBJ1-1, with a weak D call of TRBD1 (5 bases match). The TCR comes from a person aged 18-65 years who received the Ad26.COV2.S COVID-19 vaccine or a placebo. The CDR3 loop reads CASSGAPGIGGAFF. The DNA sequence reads TGTGCCAGCAGTGGGGCCCCAGGGATTGGGGGGGCTTTCTTT.